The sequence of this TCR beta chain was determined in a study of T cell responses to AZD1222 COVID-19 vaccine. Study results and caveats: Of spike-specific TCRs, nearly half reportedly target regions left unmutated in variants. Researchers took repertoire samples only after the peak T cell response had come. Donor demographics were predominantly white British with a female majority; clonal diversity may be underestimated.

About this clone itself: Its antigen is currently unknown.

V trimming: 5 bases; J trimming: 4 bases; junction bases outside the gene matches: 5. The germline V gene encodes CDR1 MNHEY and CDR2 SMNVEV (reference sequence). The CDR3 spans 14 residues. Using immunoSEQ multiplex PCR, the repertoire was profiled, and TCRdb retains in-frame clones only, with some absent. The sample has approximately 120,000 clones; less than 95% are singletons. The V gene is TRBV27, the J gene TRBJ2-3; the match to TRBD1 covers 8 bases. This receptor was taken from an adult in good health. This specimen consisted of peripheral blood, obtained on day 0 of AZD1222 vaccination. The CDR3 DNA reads TGTGCCAGCAGTCCCAGGGGGCGTGCAGATACGCAGTATTTT. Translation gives CASSPRGRADTQYF.